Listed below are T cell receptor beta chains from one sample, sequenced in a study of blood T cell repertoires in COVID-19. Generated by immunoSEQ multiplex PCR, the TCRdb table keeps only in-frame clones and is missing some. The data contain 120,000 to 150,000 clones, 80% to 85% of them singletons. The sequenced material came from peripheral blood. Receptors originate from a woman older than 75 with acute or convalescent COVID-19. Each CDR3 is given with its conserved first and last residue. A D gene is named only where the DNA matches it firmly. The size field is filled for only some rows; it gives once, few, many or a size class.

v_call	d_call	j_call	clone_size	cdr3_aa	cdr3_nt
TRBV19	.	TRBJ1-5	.	CASSGAEWDQPQHF	TGTGCCAGTAGTGGGGCAGAATGGGATCAGCCCCAGCATTTT
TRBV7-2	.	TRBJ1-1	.	CASSLAAIMNTEAFF	TGTGCCAGCAGCTTAGCGGCCATCATGAACACTGAAGCTTTCTTT
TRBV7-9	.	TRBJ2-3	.	CASSPLLATDTQYF	TGTGCCAGCAGCCCCCTTCTAGCGACCGATACGCAGTATTTT
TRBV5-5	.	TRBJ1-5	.	CASSLRGGLTNQPQHF	TGTGCCAGCAGCTTGCGGGGGGGCCTAACAAATCAGCCCCAGCATTTT
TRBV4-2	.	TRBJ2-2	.	CASSSNTGELFF	TGTGCCAGCAGCAGCAACACCGGGGAGCTGTTTTTT
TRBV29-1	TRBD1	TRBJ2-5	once	CSVGGRGQGQETQYF	TGCAGCGTTGGGGGTAGGGGGCAGGGCCAGGAGACCCAGTACTTC
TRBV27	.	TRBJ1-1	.	CASWEPGGWNTEAFF	TGTGCCAGCTGGGAGCCGGGTGGTTGGAACACTGAAGCTTTCTTT
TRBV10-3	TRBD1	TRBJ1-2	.	CAISEGTGGGYGYTF	TGTGCCATCAGTGAGGGGACAGGGGGTGGCTATGGCTACACCTTC
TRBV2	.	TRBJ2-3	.	CASSEKRSVTDTQYF	TGTGCCAGCAGTGAAAAGCGTTCCGTCACAGATACGCAGTATTTT
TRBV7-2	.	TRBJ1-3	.	CASSDRTGNTIYF	TGTGCCAGCAGCGACCGGACAGGAAACACCATATATTTT
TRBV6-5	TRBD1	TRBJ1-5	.	CASTVGQPMRQPQHF	TGTGCCAGCACTGTGGGACAGCCGATGAGGCAGCCCCAGCATTTT
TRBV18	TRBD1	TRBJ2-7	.	CASSAGTGGYEQYF	TGTGCCAGCTCAGCTGGTACAGGGGGCTACGAGCAGTACTTC
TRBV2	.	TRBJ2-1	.	CASSVSRSYNEQFF	TGTGCCAGCAGTGTCTCGAGATCGTACAATGAGCAGTTCTTC
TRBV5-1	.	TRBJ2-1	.	CASSLSGSATLNEQFF	TGCGCCAGCAGCTTATCGGGTTCCGCCACCCTCAATGAGCAGTTCTTC
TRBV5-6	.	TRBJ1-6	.	CASSPGLTNSPLHF	TGTGCCAGCAGCCCGGGACTCACTAATTCACCCCTCCACTTT
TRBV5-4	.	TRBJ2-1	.	CASSLGTINEQFF	TGTGCCAGCAGCTTGGGGACTATCAATGAGCAGTTCTTC
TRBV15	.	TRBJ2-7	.	CATSMGAADYEQYF	TGTGCCACCAGCATGGGAGCGGCCGACTACGAGCAGTACTTC
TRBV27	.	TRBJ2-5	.	CASSLKGRPGETQYF	TGTGCCAGCAGTTTGAAGGGGCGCCCGGGCGAGACCCAGTACTTC
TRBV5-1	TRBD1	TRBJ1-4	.	CASSPDGTGGGKLFF	TGCGCCAGCAGCCCGGACGGGACAGGGGGCGGAAAACTGTTTTTT
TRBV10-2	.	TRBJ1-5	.	CASSVGEGQPQHF	TGCGCCAGCAGTGTTGGTGAGGGCCAGCCCCAGCATTTT
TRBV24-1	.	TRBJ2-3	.	CATSDFAGAGDTQYF	TGTGCCACCAGTGATTTTGCGGGGGCCGGAGATACGCAGTATTTT
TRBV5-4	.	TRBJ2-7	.	CASSLGLTGRSYEQYF	TGTGCCAGCAGCTTGGGTCTTACCGGGAGATCCTACGAGCAGTACTTC
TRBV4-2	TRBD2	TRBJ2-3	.	CASSQDARGLAGGSTDTQYF	TGTGCGAGCAGCCAAGATGCGAGGGGGCTAGCGGGGGGAAGCACAGATACGCAGTATTTT
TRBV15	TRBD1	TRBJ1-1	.	CATSAWDRMNTEAFF	TGTGCCACCAGCGCTTGGGACAGGATGAACACTGAAGCTTTCTTT
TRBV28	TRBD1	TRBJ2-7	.	CASSSRDRGPRWYF	TGTGCCAGCAGCAGCCGGGACAGAGGGCCGAGGTGGTACTTC
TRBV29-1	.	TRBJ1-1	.	CSVDTTGIGNTEAFF	TGCAGCGTTGATACTACCGGAATTGGGAACACTGAAGCTTTCTTT
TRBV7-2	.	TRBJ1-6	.	CASSFRGGNSPLHF	TGTGCCAGCAGCTTTCGGGGTGGTAATTCACCCCTCCACTTT